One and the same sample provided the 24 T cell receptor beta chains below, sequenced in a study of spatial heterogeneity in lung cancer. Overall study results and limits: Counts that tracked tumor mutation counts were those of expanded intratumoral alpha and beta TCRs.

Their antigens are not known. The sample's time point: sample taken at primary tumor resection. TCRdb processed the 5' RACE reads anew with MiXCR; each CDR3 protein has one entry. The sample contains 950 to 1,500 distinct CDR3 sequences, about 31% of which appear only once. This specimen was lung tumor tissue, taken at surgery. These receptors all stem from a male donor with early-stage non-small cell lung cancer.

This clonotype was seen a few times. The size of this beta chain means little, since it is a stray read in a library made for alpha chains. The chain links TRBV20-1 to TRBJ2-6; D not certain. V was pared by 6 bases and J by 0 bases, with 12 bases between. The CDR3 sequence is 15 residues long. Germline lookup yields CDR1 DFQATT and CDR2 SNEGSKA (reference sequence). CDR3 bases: TGCAGTGCCACGGACGTGACCTCTGGGGCCAACGTCCTGACTTTC. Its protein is CSATDVTSGANVLTF.

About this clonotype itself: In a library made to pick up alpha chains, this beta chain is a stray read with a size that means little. The chain's CDR3 is CASSLGTRGQGREQYF. The CDR3, as DNA: TGTGCCAGCAGCTTAGGAACCCGGGGACAGGGGCGCGAGCAGTACTTC. The chain uses TRBV7-2 and TRBJ2-7; TRBD1 agrees at 10 bases. V lost 1 base, J lost 6 bases, and 9 bases stayed unmatched. Germline V gene lookup returns CDR1 SGHTA and CDR2 FQGNSA. This CDR3 has 16 residues.

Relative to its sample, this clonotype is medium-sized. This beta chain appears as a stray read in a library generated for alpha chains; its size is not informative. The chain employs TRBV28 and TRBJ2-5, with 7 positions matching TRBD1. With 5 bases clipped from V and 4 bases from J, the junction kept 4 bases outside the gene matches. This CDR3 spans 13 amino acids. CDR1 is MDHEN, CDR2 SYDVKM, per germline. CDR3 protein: CASSKQGLETQYF. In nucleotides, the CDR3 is TGTGCCAGCAGTAAACAGGGGTTAGAGACCCAGTACTTC.

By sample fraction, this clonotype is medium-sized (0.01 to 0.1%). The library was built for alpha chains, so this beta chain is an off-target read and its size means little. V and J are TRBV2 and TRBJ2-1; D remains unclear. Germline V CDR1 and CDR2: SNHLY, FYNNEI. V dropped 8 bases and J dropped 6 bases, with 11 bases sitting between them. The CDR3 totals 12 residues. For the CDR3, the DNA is TGTGCCAGCTCCCAGTTGTTCAATGAGCAGTTCTTC. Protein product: CASSQLFNEQFF.

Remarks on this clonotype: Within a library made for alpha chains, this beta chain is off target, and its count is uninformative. The CDR3 region is CASRREANTGELFF. The CDR3 bases are TGTGCCAGCCGCAGGGAAGCGAACACCGGGGAGCTGTTTTTT. The genes are TRBV6-2 or TRBV6-3 and TRBJ2-2; tentatively, D is TRBD1 (5 bases). This CDR3 spans 14 amino acids. V shed 8 bases and J shed 0 bases, with 10 bases lying between them. Germline CDR1 MNHEY, CDR2 SVGEGT.

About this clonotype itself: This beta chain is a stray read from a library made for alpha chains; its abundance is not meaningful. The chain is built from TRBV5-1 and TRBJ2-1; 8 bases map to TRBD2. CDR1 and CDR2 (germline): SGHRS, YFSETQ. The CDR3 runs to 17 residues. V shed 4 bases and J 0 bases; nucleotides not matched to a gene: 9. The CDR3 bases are TGCGCCAGCAGCCAACATGGGAGCGGGAGCTCCTACAATGAGCAGTTCTTC. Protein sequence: CASSQHGSGSSYNEQFF.

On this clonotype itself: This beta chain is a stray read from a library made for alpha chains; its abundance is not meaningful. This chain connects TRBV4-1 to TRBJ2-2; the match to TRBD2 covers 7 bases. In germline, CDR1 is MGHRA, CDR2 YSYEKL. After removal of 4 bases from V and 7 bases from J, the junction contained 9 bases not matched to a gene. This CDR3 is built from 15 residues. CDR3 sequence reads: CASSRAQRDNGELFF. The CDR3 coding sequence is TGCGCCAGCAGCCGGGCCCAGCGGGATAACGGGGAGCTGTTTTTT.

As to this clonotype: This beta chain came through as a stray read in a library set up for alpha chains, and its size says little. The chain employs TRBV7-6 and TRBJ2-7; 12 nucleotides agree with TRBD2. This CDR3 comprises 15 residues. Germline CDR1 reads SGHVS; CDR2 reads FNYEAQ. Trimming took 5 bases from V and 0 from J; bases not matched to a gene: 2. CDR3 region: CASSLTSGSSYEQYF. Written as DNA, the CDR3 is TGTGCCAGCAGCCTGACTAGCGGGAGCTCCTACGAGCAGTACTTC.

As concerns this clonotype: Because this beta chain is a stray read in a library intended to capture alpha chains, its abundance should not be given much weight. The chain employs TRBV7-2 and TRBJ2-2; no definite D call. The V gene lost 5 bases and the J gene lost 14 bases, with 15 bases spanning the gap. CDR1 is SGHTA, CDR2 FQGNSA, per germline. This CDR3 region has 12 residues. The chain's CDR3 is CASSPMGNFLFF. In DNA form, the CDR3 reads TGTGCCAGCAGCCCAATGGGGAATTTTCTGTTTTTT.

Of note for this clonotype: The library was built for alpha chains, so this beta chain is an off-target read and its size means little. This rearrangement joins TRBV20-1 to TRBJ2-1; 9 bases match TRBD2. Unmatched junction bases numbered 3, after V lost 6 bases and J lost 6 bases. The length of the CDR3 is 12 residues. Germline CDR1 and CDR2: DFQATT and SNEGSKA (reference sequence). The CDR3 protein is CSARTSVNEQFF. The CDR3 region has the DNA TGCAGTGCCAGGACTAGCGTCAATGAGCAGTTCTTC.

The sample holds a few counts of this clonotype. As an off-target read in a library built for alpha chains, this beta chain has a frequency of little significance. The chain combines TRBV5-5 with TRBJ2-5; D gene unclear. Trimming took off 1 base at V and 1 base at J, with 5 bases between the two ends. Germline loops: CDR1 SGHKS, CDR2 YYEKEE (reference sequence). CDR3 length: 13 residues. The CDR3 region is CASSLTVQETQYF. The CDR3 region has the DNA TGTGCCAGCAGCTTGACGGTCCAAGAGACCCAGTACTTC.

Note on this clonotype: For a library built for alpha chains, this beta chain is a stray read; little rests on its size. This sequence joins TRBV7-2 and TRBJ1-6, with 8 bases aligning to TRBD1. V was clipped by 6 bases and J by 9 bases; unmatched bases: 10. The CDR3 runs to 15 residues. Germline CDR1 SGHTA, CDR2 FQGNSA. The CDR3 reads CASRRGQGRSSPLHF. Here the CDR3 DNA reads TGTGCCAGCAGACGCGGACAGGGAAGGAGTTCACCCCTCCACTTT.

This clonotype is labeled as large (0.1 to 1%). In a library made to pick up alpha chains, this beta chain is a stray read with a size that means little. This CDR3 reads CASSDPGGTGELFF. CDR3 coding DNA: TGCGCCAGCAGTGACCCGGGGGGCACCGGGGAGCTGTTTTTT. This sequence joins TRBV10-1 and TRBJ2-2, with 7 bases that match TRBD2. Germline V gene sequence: CDR1 WNHNN, CDR2 SYGVQD (reference sequence). The CDR3 loop spans 14 amino acids. The V and J ends lost 3 bases and 4 bases, in that order; junction bases with no gene match: 2.

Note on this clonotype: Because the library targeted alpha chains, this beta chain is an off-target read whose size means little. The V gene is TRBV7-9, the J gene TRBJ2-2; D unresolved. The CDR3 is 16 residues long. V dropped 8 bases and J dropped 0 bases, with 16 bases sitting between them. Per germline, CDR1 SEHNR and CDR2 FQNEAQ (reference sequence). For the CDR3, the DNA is TGTGCCAGCGTATCCGTCCGGGCCCCGAACACCGGGGAGCTGTTTTTT. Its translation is CASVSVRAPNTGELFF.

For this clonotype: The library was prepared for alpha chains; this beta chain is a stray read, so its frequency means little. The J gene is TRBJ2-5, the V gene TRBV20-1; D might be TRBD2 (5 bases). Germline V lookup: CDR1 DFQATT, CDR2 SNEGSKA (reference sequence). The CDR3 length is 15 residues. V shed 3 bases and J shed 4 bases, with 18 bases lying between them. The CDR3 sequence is CSARSSAVRLETQYF. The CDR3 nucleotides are TGCAGTGCTAGGAGTAGCGCGGTGAGGCTAGAGACCCAGTACTTC.

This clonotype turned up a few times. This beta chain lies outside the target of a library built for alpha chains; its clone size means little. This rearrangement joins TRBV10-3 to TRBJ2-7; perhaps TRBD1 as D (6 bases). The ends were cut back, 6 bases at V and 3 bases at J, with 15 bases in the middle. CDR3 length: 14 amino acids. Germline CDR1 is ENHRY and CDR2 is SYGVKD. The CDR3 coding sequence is TGTGCCATCAGCCTCAGGGGATCGGACTACGAGCAGTACTTC. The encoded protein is CAISLRGSDYEQYF.

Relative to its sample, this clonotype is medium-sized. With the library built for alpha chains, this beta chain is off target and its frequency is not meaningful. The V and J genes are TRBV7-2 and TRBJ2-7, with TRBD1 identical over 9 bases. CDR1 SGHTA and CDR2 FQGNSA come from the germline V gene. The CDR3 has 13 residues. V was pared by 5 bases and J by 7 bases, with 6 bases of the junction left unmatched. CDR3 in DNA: TGTGCCAGCAGCCCAGGACAGGGGAGAGAGCAGTACTTC. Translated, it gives CASSPGQGREQYF.

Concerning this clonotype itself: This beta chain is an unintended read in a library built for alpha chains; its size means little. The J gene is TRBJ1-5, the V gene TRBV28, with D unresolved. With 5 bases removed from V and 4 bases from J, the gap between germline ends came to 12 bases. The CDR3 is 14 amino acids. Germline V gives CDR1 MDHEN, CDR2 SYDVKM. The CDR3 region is CASSPPPRNQPQHF. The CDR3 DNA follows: TGTGCCAGCAGTCCCCCCCCGCGTAATCAGCCCCAGCATTTT.

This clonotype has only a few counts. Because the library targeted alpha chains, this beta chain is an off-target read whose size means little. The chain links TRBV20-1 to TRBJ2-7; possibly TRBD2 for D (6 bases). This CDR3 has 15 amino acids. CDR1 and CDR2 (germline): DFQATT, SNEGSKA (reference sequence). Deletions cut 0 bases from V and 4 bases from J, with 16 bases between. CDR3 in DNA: TGCAGTGCTAGAGATGGGGACGGGGGAATTTACGAGCAGTACTTC. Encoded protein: CSARDGDGGIYEQYF.

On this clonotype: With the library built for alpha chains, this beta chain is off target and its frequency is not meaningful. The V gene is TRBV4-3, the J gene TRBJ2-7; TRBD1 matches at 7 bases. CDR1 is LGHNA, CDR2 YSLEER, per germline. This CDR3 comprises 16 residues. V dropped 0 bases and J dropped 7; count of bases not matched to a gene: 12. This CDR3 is CASSQDRTTPTGEQYF. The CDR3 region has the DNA TGCGCCAGCAGCCAAGACCGGACAACCCCGACAGGGGAGCAGTACTTC.

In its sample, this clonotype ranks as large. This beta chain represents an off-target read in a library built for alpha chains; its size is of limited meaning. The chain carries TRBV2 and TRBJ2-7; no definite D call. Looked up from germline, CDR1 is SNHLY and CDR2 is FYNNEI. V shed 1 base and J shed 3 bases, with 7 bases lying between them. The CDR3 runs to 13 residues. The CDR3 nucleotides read TGTGCCAGCAGTGAAGGCGTCAACTACGAGCAGTACTTC. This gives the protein CASSEGVNYEQYF.

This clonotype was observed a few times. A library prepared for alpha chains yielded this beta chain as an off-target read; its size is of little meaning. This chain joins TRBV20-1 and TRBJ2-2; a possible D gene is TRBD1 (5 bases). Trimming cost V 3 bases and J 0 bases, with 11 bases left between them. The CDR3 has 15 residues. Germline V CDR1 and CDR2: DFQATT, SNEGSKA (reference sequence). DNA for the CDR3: TGCAGTGCTAGTCAGGGTGGCTCGAACACCGGGGAGCTGTTTTTT. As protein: CSASQGGSNTGELFF.

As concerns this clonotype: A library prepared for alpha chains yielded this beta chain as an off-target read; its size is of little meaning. For the CDR3, the DNA is TGTGCCACCAGTGATTACCCAGATACGCAGTATTTT. It translates to CATSDYPDTQYF. The V call is TRBV24-1, the J call TRBJ2-3, with D uncertain. Trimming removed 2 bases from V and 4 bases from J, with 3 bases in between. The CDR3 has 12 amino acids. From germline, CDR1 is KGHDR and CDR2 SFDVKD.

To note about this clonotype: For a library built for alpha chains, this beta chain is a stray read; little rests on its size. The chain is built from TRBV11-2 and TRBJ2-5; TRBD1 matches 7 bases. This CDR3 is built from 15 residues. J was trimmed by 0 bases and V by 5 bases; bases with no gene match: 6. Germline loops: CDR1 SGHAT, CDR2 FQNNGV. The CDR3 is CASSTRDRDQETQYF. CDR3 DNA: TGTGCCAGCAGCACTAGAGACAGGGACCAAGAGACCCAGTACTTC.